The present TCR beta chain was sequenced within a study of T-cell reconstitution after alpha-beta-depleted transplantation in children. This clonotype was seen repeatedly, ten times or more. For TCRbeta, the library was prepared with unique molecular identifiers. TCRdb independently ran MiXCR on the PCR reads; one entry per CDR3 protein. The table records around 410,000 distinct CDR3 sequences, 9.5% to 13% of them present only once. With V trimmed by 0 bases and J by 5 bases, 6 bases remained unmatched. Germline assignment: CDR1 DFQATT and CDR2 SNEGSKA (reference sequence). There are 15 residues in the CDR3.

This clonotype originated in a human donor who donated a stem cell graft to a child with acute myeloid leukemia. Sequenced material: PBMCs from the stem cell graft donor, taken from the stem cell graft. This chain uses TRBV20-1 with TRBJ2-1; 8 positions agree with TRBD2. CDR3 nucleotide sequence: TGCAGTGCTAGAGACCCTCGGACTAGCCACAATGAGCAGTTCTTC. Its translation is CSARDPRTSHNEQFF.